This TCR beta chain was found in a study of response to subunit inactivated influenza vaccine. TCRdb fed the RT-PCR reads into MiXCR, producing one record per CDR3 protein. Of some 150,000 distinct CDR3 sequences listed, about an eighth were seen once; the top ten hold about 31%. The data were also submitted as part of a second study, on T cells expressing NK-cell markers. From that study: TCR beta cDNA was made by 5'RACE template switching with UMIs. Dominant NKG2C+ clonotypes accounted for roughly 1.0-8% of CD8+ T cells in six donors.

This clonotype was sampled from a man aged 50 or older who received an inactivated influenza vaccine. Sequences were derived from CD8+ T cells sorted from PBMCs, sampled less than 13 days after vaccination.

The CDR3 DNA follows: TGTGCCAGCAGCCCCTATAGGGGGGAATCCTCCTACGAGCAGTACTTC. Its protein product is CASSPYRGESSYEQYF. The gene calls are TRBV27 and TRBJ2-7; D could derive from TRBD1 or TRBD2 (6 bases each). This CDR3 spans 16 amino acids. CDR1 is MNHEY, CDR2 SMNVEV, per germline (reference sequence). The V gene lost 6 bases and the J gene lost 0 bases, with 18 bases spanning the gap.